Shown below are 28 T cell receptor beta chains from a single sample sequenced in a study of blood T cell repertoires in COVID-19 (TCRdb year 2020). Library prep was done by the immunoSEQ multiplex PCR assay. In TCRdb, the immuneACCESS table is reduced to in-frame sequences with V and J assigned. These tables do not hold every clone; where another copy was compared, an unresolved V gene accounts for under half, and the others remain unexplained. The sample data list around 99,000 clones, and approximately 87% of these were observed just once. About 7% of the sample comes from the top ten. The sequenced sample was peripheral blood. These receptors all come from a woman aged 50 to 60 with acute or convalescent COVID-19.

This clone is a singleton in its sample. The chain joins TRBV29-1 to TRBJ2-5; 9 bases are a match to TRBD1. Germline lookup yields CDR1 SQVTM and CDR2 ANQGSEA. V was clipped by 7 bases and J by 1 base; unmatched bases: 7. The CDR3 consists of 14 residues. The CDR3 sequence is CSAHRDRVQETQYF. The CDR3 nucleotides read TGCAGCGCACACCGGGACAGGGTCCAAGAGACCCAGTACTTC. The full variable domain, its missing parts supplied by reference TRBV29-1 and TRBJ2-5, is SAVISQKPSRDICQRGTSLTIQCQVDSQVTMMFWYRQQPGQSLTLIATANQGSEATYESGFVIDKFPISRPNLTFSTLTVSNMSPEDSSIYLCSAHRDRVQETQYFGPGTRLLVL.

This chain joins TRBV6-5 and TRBJ1-2, with 12 bases identical to TRBD1. Germline CDR1 MNHEY, CDR2 SVGAGI. The length of the CDR3 is 14 residues. V was clipped by 6 bases and J by 8 bases; unmatched bases: 7. The CDR3 DNA reads TGTGCCAGCAGGCCAGGGACAGGGGGCGAGGGCTACACCTTC. Translation: CASRPGTGGEGYTF.

The J gene is TRBJ2-1, the V gene TRBV10-3, with TRBD2 identical over 8 bases. There are 15 residues in the CDR3. Germline V gene lookup returns CDR1 ENHRY and CDR2 SYGVKD. V gave up 2 bases and J gave up 6 bases; unmatched junction bases: 6. The CDR3 sequence is CAISEPGLAGNEQFF. The CDR3 DNA follows: TGTGCCATCAGTGAGCCTGGACTAGCCGGCAATGAGCAGTTCTTC.

This clone showed up just a few times. The chain has TRBV11-3 and TRBJ1-5; D is unresolved. CDR3 length: 15 amino acids. The V gene lost 2 bases and the J gene lost 6 bases, with 14 bases spanning the gap. Germline-derived CDR1 and CDR2 are SGHNT and YENEEA. The CDR3 loop reads CASSLLRSMVQPQHF. Written as DNA, the CDR3 is TGTGCCAGCAGCTTATTACGGTCGATGGTTCAGCCCCAGCATTTT.

The rearrangement uses TRBV6-6 and TRBJ2-1; 9 bases are shared with TRBD2. Germline loops: CDR1 MNHNY, CDR2 SVGAGI (reference sequence). J lost 7 bases, V lost 7 bases, and 8 bases had no gene match. The CDR3 totals 14 residues. CDR3 sequence reads: CASTAGGRGNEQFF. Here the CDR3 DNA reads TGTGCCAGCACTGCGGGGGGGAGGGGGAATGAGCAGTTCTTC.

This chain uses TRBV28 with TRBJ1-1; 7 bases are shared with TRBD1. Germline CDR1 MDHEN, CDR2 SYDVKM. V shed 10 bases, J shed 7 bases, and the junction held 9 bases outside the gene matches. The CDR3 sequence is 12 residues long. The CDR3 is CATLGQVVEAFF. CDR3 sequence (DNA): TGTGCCACGCTCGGACAGGTCGTTGAAGCTTTCTTT.

This clone turned up a few times. The V and J genes are TRBV9 and TRBJ2-3, with 9 bases that match TRBD1. The trim removed 7 bases at V and 4 bases at J, leaving 7 bases unmatched. The CDR3 covers 14 residues. Germline V gene lookup returns CDR1 SGDLS and CDR2 YYNGEE. The chain's CDR3 is CASARDRAADTQYF. In DNA form, the CDR3 reads TGTGCCAGCGCGAGGGACAGGGCCGCAGATACGCAGTATTTT.

The V and J genes are TRBV19 and TRBJ1-3; D is undetermined. Germline values: CDR1 LNHDA, CDR2 SQIVND (reference sequence). V was pared by 4 bases and J by 5 bases, with 6 bases between. The CDR3 spans 12 residues. The CDR3: CASSTSRNTIYF. CDR3 in DNA: TGTGCCAGTAGTACCAGTCGAAACACCATATATTTT.

The chain recombines TRBV4-2 with TRBJ1-1; D possibly corresponds to TRBD1 (6 bases). This CDR3 has 14 residues. In germline, CDR1 is LGHNA, CDR2 YNFKEQ. The V gene lost 4 bases and the J gene lost 3 bases, with 12 bases spanning the gap. In DNA, the CDR3 is TGTGCCAGCAGCCTTGGGGGCCCGTACACTGAAGCTTTCTTT. This sequence encodes CASSLGGPYTEAFF.

This chain connects TRBV5-3 to TRBJ2-1; the D gene is possibly TRBD1 (5 bases). TRBV5-3 has ORF status, its function being uncertain. The CDR3 runs to 12 residues. Between the trimmed V and J ends, which lost 5 bases and 9 bases, there was a span of 12 bases. This CDR3 is CARSRGQGEQFF. CDR3 DNA: TGTGCCAGAAGTAGGGGCCAGGGTGAGCAGTTCTTC.

The J gene is TRBJ1-3, the V gene TRBV5-4; 11 positions agree with TRBD1. CDR1 SGHNT and CDR2 YYREEE come from the germline V gene (reference sequence). Trimming removed 4 bases from V and 6 bases from J; junction bases left unmatched: 3. CDR3 size: 14 residues. CDR3 DNA sequence: TGTGCCAGCAGCATTGGACAGGGGGCAAACACCATATATTTT. This gives the protein CASSIGQGANTIYF.

J is TRBJ2-3 and V is TRBV5-1; TRBD1 matches 8 bases. This CDR3 spans 15 amino acids. J gave up 2 bases and V 4 bases, and 6 bases lay outside the gene matches. Germline V CDR1 and CDR2: SGHRS, YFSETQ. CDR3 amino acids: CASSNQGAPTDTQYF. The CDR3 DNA sequence: TGCGCCAGCAGCAACCAGGGGGCGCCCACAGATACGCAGTATTTT.

V and J are TRBV5-1 and TRBJ1-2; D possibly corresponds to TRBD1 (6 bases). CDR1 is SGHRS and CDR2 is YFSETQ in the germline V gene. The CDR3 loop spans 14 amino acids. V lost 3 bases and J lost 8, with 17 bases in between. The CDR3: CASSSLQGHGGYTF. Here the CDR3 DNA reads TGCGCCAGCAGCTCTCTACAGGGCCATGGGGGCTACACCTTC.

The rearrangement joins TRBV7-3 to TRBJ2-3; 8 bases fit TRBD2. Germline loops: CDR1 SGHTA, CDR2 FQGTGA. This CDR3 has 15 residues. Germline trimming cut 5 bases from V and 3 bases from J; bases unmatched to any gene: 7. The CDR3 sequence: CASSAGGAGTDTQYF. The CDR3, as DNA: TGTGCCAGCAGCGCCGGGGGGGCCGGAACAGATACGCAGTATTTT.

The J gene is TRBJ1-1, the V gene TRBV18; D perhaps matches TRBD1 (6 bases). V gave up 5 bases and J gave up 0 bases, with 10 bases separating them. Per the germline V gene, CDR1 is KGHSH and CDR2 is LQKENI. The CDR3 has 14 amino acids. Written as DNA, the CDR3 is TGTGCCAGCTCAAAGGACAGAATGAACACTGAAGCTTTCTTT. Amino acid sequence: CASSKDRMNTEAFF. The whole variable domain, remainder taken from reference TRBV18 and TRBJ1-1, is NAGVMQNPRHLVRRRGQEARLRCSPMKGHSHVYWYRQLPEEGLKFMVYLQKENIIDESGMPKERFSAEFPKEGPSILRIQQVVRGDSAAYFCASSKDRMNTEAFFGQGTRLTVV.

CDR3 loop: CASSLQGPRGAFF. DNA of the CDR3: TGTGCCAGCAGCTTACAGGGTCCCAGGGGGGCTTTCTTT. This sequence joins TRBV7-2 and TRBJ1-1; 7 nucleotides align to TRBD1. V shed 2 bases and J 11 bases; nucleotides not matched to a gene: 8. The CDR3 contains 13 residues. Germline V CDR1 and CDR2: SGHTA, FQGNSA.

The CDR3 coding sequence is TGTGCCAGCAGCTTGGGCGACAGGGGGTTGAACTATGGCTACACCTTC. This gives the protein CASSLGDRGLNYGYTF. The gene calls are TRBV5-6 and TRBJ1-2; 9 nucleotides agree with TRBD1. Germline loops: CDR1 SGHDT, CDR2 YYEEEE. This CDR3 is built from 16 residues. V was pared by 0 bases and J by 2 bases, with 5 bases of the junction left unmatched.

V usage is TRBV25-1 and J usage is TRBJ2-7; D might be TRBD1 (6 bases). Trimming removed 2 bases from V and 3 bases from J, with 14 bases in between. The germline V gene encodes CDR1 MGHDK and CDR2 SYGVNS. This CDR3 region has 15 residues. Here the CDR3 reads CASSETGSSNYEQYF. The CDR3 DNA reads TGTGCCAGCAGTGAAACAGGGAGCAGTAACTACGAGCAGTACTTC.

The V call is TRBV2, the J call TRBJ1-5, with TRBD1 matching over 10 bases. The CDR3 spans 14 residues. J gave up 4 bases and V 5 bases, and 2 bases lay outside the gene matches. Germline lookup yields CDR1 SNHLY and CDR2 FYNNEI. The CDR3 here is CASSWDRGNQPQHF. The DNA for the CDR3 is TGTGCCAGCAGTTGGGACAGGGGAAATCAGCCCCAGCATTTT.

The DNA of the CDR3 is TGCGCCAGCAGCTTGGGGCGGGGTGCTGGAAACACCATATATTTT. Translating it yields CASSLGRGAGNTIYF. The J gene is TRBJ1-3, the V gene TRBV5-1; D call uncertain. Trimming cost V 0 bases and J 2 bases, with 9 bases left between them. The CDR3 consists of 15 residues. Germline-derived CDR1 and CDR2 are SGHRS and YFSETQ.

This chain joins TRBV12-5 and TRBJ1-5; tentative D call: TRBD1 (5 bases). The V gene's germline CDR1 is LGHNT and CDR2 FRNRAP. The V and J ends lost 7 bases and 6 bases respectively, with 16 bases between them. This CDR3 comprises 14 residues. CDR3 DNA: TGTGCTAGTGCTCAACATCACGGGGGTCAGCCCCAGCATTTT. It codes for CASAQHHGGQPQHF.

V is TRBV11-2 and J is TRBJ1-3; D perhaps matches TRBD1 (6 bases). This CDR3 comprises 16 residues. The germline V gene encodes CDR1 SGHAT and CDR2 FQNNGV. With 5 bases removed from V and 2 bases from J, the gap between germline ends came to 16 bases. CDR3 DNA: TGTGCCAGCAGCCCCAAAAGGGGGATGACTGGAAACACCATATATTTT. Translated: CASSPKRGMTGNTIYF.

The V gene is TRBV15, the J gene TRBJ1-2; D is ambiguous. Germline CDR1 reads LNHNV; CDR2 reads YYDKDF (reference sequence). The CDR3 consists of 13 residues. With 1 base removed from V and 6 bases from J, the gap between germline ends came to 9 bases. The CDR3: CATSRGSGNGYTF. CDR3 in DNA: TGTGCCACCAGCAGAGGTTCGGGAAATGGCTACACCTTC.

J is TRBJ1-5 and V is TRBV2; 7 bases align to TRBD1. Per the germline V gene, CDR1 is SNHLY and CDR2 is FYNNEI. This CDR3 has 16 amino acids. V gave up 8 bases and J gave up 3 bases; unmatched junction bases: 13. CDR3 region: CASRKLTGEVNQPQHF. Here the CDR3 DNA reads TGTGCCAGCCGTAAGCTCACAGGGGAGGTCAATCAGCCCCAGCATTTT.

The rearrangement uses TRBV11-2 and TRBJ2-3, with D unresolved. Trimming cost V 5 bases and J 2 bases, with 5 bases left between them. The germline V gene has CDR1 SGHAT and CDR2 FQNNGV. CDR3 length equals 12 residues. The CDR3 reads CASSEHTDTQYF. The CDR3 region has the DNA TGTGCCAGCAGCGAACACACAGATACGCAGTATTTT.

The chain carries TRBV5-5 and TRBJ2-1; no definite D call. V was cut by 5 bases and J by 3 bases, with 12 bases left in between. Germline CDR1 reads SGHKS; CDR2 reads YYEKEE (reference sequence). The CDR3 is 14 residues long. DNA for the CDR3: TGTGCCAGCAGTCCGTCTAGGAACTACAATGAGCAGTTCTTC. Amino acid sequence: CASSPSRNYNEQFF. The full variable domain, rest sourced from reference TRBV5-5 and TRBJ2-1, is DAGVTQSPTHLIKTRGQQVTLRCSPISGHKSVSWYQQVLGQGPQFIFQYYEKEERGRGNFPDRFSARQFPNYSSELNVNALLLGDSALYLCASSPSRNYNEQFFGPGTRLTVL.

The rearrangement uses TRBV19 and TRBJ1-4, with 7 bases lining up with TRBD1. Germline-derived CDR1 and CDR2 are LNHDA and SQIVND (reference sequence). The CDR3 has 13 residues. V lost 6 bases and J lost 6; bases outside the gene matches: 4. CDR3 amino acids: CASREQGDEKLFF. The DNA for the CDR3 is TGTGCCAGTAGGGAGCAGGGGGATGAAAAACTGTTTTTT.

The rearrangement links TRBV10-3 to TRBJ2-3; a possible D gene is TRBD1 (8 bases). V dropped 5 bases and J dropped 7 bases, with 16 bases sitting between them. In germline, CDR1 is ENHRY, CDR2 SYGVKD. CDR3 length: 14 amino acids. The CDR3 region is CAISPTGEGYTQYF. CDR3 bases: TGTGCCATCAGTCCGACAGGGGAGGGATATACGCAGTATTTT.